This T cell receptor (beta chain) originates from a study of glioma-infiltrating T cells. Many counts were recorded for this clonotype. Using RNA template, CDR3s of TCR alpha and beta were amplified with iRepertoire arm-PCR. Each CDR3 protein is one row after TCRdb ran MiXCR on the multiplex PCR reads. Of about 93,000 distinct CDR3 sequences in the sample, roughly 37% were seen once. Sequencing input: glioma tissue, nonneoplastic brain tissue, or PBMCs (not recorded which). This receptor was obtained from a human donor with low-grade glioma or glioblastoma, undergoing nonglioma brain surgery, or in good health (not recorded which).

The CDR3 spells CASSEIRQEFF. CDR3 in DNA: TGTGCCAGCAGTGAAATCCGACAGGAGTTCTTC. This chain connects TRBV2 to TRBJ2-1, with a tentative D call TRBD1 (6 bases). CDR3 size: 11 residues. The V gene's germline CDR1 is SNHLY and CDR2 FYNNEI. V was cut by 2 bases and J by 14 bases, with 10 bases left in between.